One sample yielded the 16 T cell receptor beta chains listed below, sequenced in a study of identical twins. TCRdb re-called the 5' RACE reads with MiXCR, one entry per CDR3 protein. The sample records roughly 750,000 distinct CDR3 sequences, 21% being singletons. The data also belong to a second study, concerning T cells expressing NK-cell markers.

What was sequenced was PBMCs. The source is a woman in her late teens or twenties in good health.

This chain connects TRBV29-1 to TRBJ2-1, with D tentatively TRBD2 (5 bases). The CDR3 has 14 residues. V was trimmed by 6 bases and J by 1 base, leaving 13 bases between them. CDR1 SQVTM and CDR2 ANQGSEA come from the germline V gene. The chain's CDR3 is CSVLTSGSYNEQFF. The CDR3 DNA sequence: TGCAGCGTCCTCACCTCGGGGTCCTACAATGAGCAGTTCTTC.

This chain joins TRBV10-3 and TRBJ2-2, with 10 positions matching TRBD2. The CDR3 is 16 amino acids. V lost 4 bases and J lost 7; bases outside the gene matches: 9. Germline V gene data show CDR1 as ENHRY and CDR2 as SYGVKD. CDR3 coding DNA: TGTGCCATCAGTGCGCCCGGGACTAGCGTGAACGGGGAGCTGTTTTTT. This codes for CAISAPGTSVNGELFF.

This clonotype has a handful of counts. The V and J genes are TRBV20-1 and TRBJ2-1; D assignment may be TRBD1 or TRBD2 (5 bases each). Trimming took off 3 bases at V and 5 bases at J, with 20 bases between the two ends. CDR1 DFQATT and CDR2 SNEGSKA come from the germline V gene (reference sequence). This CDR3 spans 16 amino acids. The CDR3 protein is CSASGALGTQDNEQFF. CDR3 DNA: TGCAGTGCTAGCGGGGCGTTGGGGACGCAAGACAATGAGCAGTTCTTC.

This clonotype has a handful of counts. V usage is TRBV7-2 and J usage is TRBJ2-5; D possibly corresponds to TRBD1 (6 bases). V lost 4 bases to trimming and J lost 0 bases, with 12 bases between them. CDR3 length: 15 amino acids. In germline, CDR1 is SGHTA, CDR2 FQGNSA. The CDR3 DNA sequence: TGTGCCAGCAGCTACTCCCGGGACAACCAAGAGACCCAGTACTTC. It specifies CASSYSRDNQETQYF.

Only a few counts were recorded for this clonotype. The chain links TRBV5-1 to TRBJ2-3, with D unresolved. The CDR3 consists of 18 residues. V was clipped by 0 bases and J by 2 bases, with 19 bases between them. In germline, CDR1 is SGHRS, CDR2 YFSETQ. As DNA, the CDR3 is TGCGCCAGCAGCTTGGTCGTCGACGGAAGACCGACCACAGATACGCAGTATTTT. This gives the protein CASSLVVDGRPTTDTQYF.

This chain connects TRBV27 to TRBJ2-1; D ambiguous. Trimming shortened V by 7 bases and J by 3 bases, and 13 bases separated the two germline ends. The CDR3 contains 14 residues. CDR1 and CDR2 (germline): MNHEY, SMNVEV (reference sequence). The CDR3 loop reads CASTVATGYNEQFF. Here the CDR3 DNA reads TGTGCCAGCACCGTGGCGACGGGCTACAATGAGCAGTTCTTC.

The chain uses TRBV13 and TRBJ2-7; TRBD1 matches 9 bases. The germline V gene encodes CDR1 PRHDT and CDR2 FYEKMQ (reference sequence). J lost 0 bases, V lost 5 bases, and 11 bases had no gene match. The CDR3 sequence is 17 residues long. CDR3: CASSVGTGSGPSYEQYF. The CDR3 nucleotides are TGTGCCAGCAGCGTCGGGACAGGGAGCGGTCCCTCCTACGAGCAGTACTTC.

V is TRBV12-3 or TRBV12-4 and J is TRBJ2-1; possible D gene TRBD1, 6 bases. Trimming removed 5 bases at V and 7 bases at J, with 12 bases between. The CDR3 is 13 amino acids. CDR3 amino acids: CASSRNRANEQFF. The DNA of the CDR3 is TGTGCCAGCAGTCGAAACAGGGCGAATGAGCAGTTCTTC.

This clonotype was picked up a small number of times. The CDR3 sequence is CASSPPTRRRRETQYF. CDR3 nucleotides: TGTGCCAGCAGCCCTCCCACTCGACGACGACGGGAGACCCAGTACTTC. The rearrangement links TRBV7-9 to TRBJ2-5; D is undetermined. This CDR3 is 16 amino acids long. With 5 bases removed from V and 5 bases from J, the gap between germline ends came to 21 bases. Per germline, CDR1 SEHNR and CDR2 FQNEAQ (reference sequence).

The J gene is TRBJ2-3, the V gene TRBV27; 10 nucleotides agree with TRBD2. Trimming at V came to 7 bases and at J to 6 bases, leaving 7 bases not matched to a gene. This CDR3 is built from 14 residues. The germline V gene encodes CDR1 MNHEY and CDR2 SMNVEV (reference sequence). CDR3 residues: CASTILAGADTQYF. CDR3 in DNA: TGTGCCAGCACCATCCTAGCGGGAGCGGATACGCAGTATTTT.

J is TRBJ2-1 and V is TRBV29-1; 7 nucleotides match TRBD2. V dropped 1 base and J dropped 0; count of bases not matched to a gene: 3. Germline V lookup: CDR1 SQVTM, CDR2 ANQGSEA. The CDR3 contains 15 residues. CDR3 nucleotide sequence: TGCAGCGTTGAAGCGCGGGGGAGCTCCTACAATGAGCAGTTCTTC. It translates to CSVEARGSSYNEQFF.

This clonotype appeared a few times. The chain is built from TRBV2 and TRBJ2-1; 7 bases align to TRBD1. This CDR3 has 12 residues. CDR1 SNHLY and CDR2 FYNNEI come from the germline V gene. V trimming: 6 bases; J trimming: 13 bases; junction bases outside the gene matches: 9. The CDR3 DNA reads TGTGCCAGCAGAGGGGACAGAGACTTTCAGTTCTTC. Residues: CASRGDRDFQFF.

Only a few counts were recorded for this clonotype. The chain combines TRBV14 with TRBJ2-7; no reliable D call. Germline values: CDR1 SGHDN, CDR2 FVKESK. V was clipped by 0 bases and J by 0 bases, with 6 bases between them. CDR3 length: 14 amino acids. DNA of the CDR3: TGTGCCAGCAGCCAAGAGTGGAGCTCCTACGAGCAGTACTTC. Its translation is CASSQEWSSYEQYF.

This clonotype was observed a few times. The chain employs TRBV10-3 and TRBJ1-2, with D unresolved. The CDR3 loop spans 13 amino acids. V was cut by 5 bases and J by 0 bases, with 7 bases left in between. Per germline, CDR1 ENHRY and CDR2 SYGVKD. CDR3 sequence: CAISSNTNYGYTF. The CDR3 nucleotides read TGTGCCATCAGTAGCAACACTAACTATGGCTACACCTTC.

The chain employs TRBV6-1 and TRBJ2-1; 8 nucleotides align to TRBD1. J gave up 2 bases and V 6 bases, and 9 bases lay outside the gene matches. This CDR3 spans 16 amino acids. Germline CDR1 is MNHNS and CDR2 is SASEGT. For the CDR3, the DNA is TGTGCCAGCAGGCTTTATGGACAGGGAGCCTACAATGAGCAGTTCTTC. The encoded protein is CASRLYGQGAYNEQFF.

This clonotype was counted between two and nine times. The CDR3 DNA is TGCGCCAGCAGCTTGGACGAAGCGGGGGTAACCGGGGAGCTGTTTTTT. Translating gives CASSLDEAGVTGELFF. The chain combines TRBV5-1 with TRBJ2-2, with 8 bases aligning to TRBD2. V lost 0 bases and J lost 5; bases outside the gene matches: 6. The CDR3 has 16 amino acids. Germline CDR1 reads SGHRS; CDR2 reads YFSETQ.